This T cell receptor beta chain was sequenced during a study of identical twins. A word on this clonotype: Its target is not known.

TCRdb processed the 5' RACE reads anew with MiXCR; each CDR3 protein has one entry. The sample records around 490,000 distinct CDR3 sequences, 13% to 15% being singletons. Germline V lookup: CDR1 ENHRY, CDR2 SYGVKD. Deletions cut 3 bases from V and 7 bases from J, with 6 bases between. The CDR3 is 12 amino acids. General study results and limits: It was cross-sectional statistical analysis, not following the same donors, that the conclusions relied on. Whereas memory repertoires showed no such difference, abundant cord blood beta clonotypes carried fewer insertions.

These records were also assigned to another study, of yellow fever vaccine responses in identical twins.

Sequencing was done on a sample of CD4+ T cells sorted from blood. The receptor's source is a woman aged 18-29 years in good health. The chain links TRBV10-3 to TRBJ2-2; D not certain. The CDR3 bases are TGTGCCATCAGTGACAGTAGCGGGGAGCTGTTTTTT. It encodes CAISDSSGELFF.